Listed here are 26 T cell receptor beta chains from one sample, sequenced in a study of Ad26.COV2.S vaccination and SARS-CoV-2 variants. This table comes from immunoSEQ multiplex PCR, and its TCRdb copy is limited to in-frame clones, with some not included. The table shows some 420,000 clones, with 88% occurring only once. Treatment of the sample: some 20 received Ad26.COV2.S at low or high dose, single or two shots; about 5 received placebo; per-sample allocation not given. On day 63 after the first injection, vaccine and placebo recipients gave samples. The sample here was peripheral blood, taken in a trial of Ad26.COV2.S vaccine versus placebo. All receptors derive from a person aged 18-65 years who received the Ad26.COV2.S COVID-19 vaccine or a placebo.

A few counts support this clone. The chain links TRBV3-1 (or the pseudogene TRBV3-2) to TRBJ1-2; D is unresolved. This CDR3 region has 15 residues. The ends were cut back, 6 bases at V and 0 bases at J, with 14 bases in the middle. Germline V gene lookup returns CDR1 LGHDT and CDR2 YNNKEL (reference sequence). DNA of the CDR3: TGTGCCAGCAGTCCTCTCCCAGCAGCTAACTATGGCTACACCTTC. Translating gives CASSPLPAANYGYTF.

The table lists this clone with a count of one. V and J are TRBV9 and TRBJ2-1; 9 bases agree with TRBD1. Per germline, CDR1 SGDLS and CDR2 YYNGEE. V gave up 3 bases and J gave up 3 bases; unmatched junction bases: 1. The CDR3 is 14 residues long. The CDR3: CASSGGQGYNEQFF. The CDR3 DNA reads as TGTGCCAGCAGCGGGGGACAGGGCTACAATGAGCAGTTCTTC.

This clone was picked up one time. The rearrangement uses TRBV28 and TRBJ2-5; TRBD2 matches at 10 bases. The CDR3 is 15 residues long. Germline CDR1 and CDR2: MDHEN and SYDVKM. Unmatched junction bases numbered 6, after V lost 4 bases and J lost 4 bases. The CDR3 bases are TGTGCCAGCAGTTCCTTAACTAGCGGGGTAGAGACCCAGTACTTC. This gives the protein CASSSLTSGVETQYF.

The V call is TRBV27, the J call TRBJ1-2, with D unclear. Deletions cut 4 bases from V and 8 bases from J, with 8 bases between. Per the germline V gene, CDR1 is MNHEY and CDR2 is SMNVEV (reference sequence). The CDR3 loop spans 11 amino acids. The CDR3 loop reads CASSSGLGYTF. The CDR3 region has the DNA TGTGCCAGCAGTTCCGGCCTAGGCTACACCTTC.

The table lists this clone with a count of one. The CDR3 nucleotides read TGTGCCAGTAGACAGGACAGGGGCTCCCCTGAAGCTTTCTTT. Translating gives CASRQDRGSPEAFF. This chain links TRBV19 with TRBJ1-1, with 9 bases identical to TRBD1. Germline V gives CDR1 LNHDA, CDR2 SQIVND (reference sequence). The CDR3 sequence is 14 residues long. Unmatched junction bases numbered 8, after V lost 6 bases and J lost 6 bases.

In DNA form, the CDR3 reads TGTGCCAGCAGGAGGGCCCTGGCCCCCGGCACTGGGGCCAACGTCCTGACTTTC. Its protein product is CASRRALAPGTGANVLTF. The chain recombines TRBV2 with TRBJ2-6, with TRBD2 as a possible D gene (5 bases). The CDR3 covers 18 residues. CDR1 is SNHLY, CDR2 FYNNEI, per germline. Between the trimmed V and J ends, which lost 6 bases and 2 bases, there was a span of 20 bases.

The rearrangement links TRBV6-5 to TRBJ1-2; D call uncertain. CDR3 length equals 14 residues. V dropped 8 bases and J dropped 6 bases, with 19 bases sitting between them. CDR1 MNHEY and CDR2 SVGAGI come from the germline V gene. The CDR3 spells CASRPHGQVDGYTF. CDR3 nucleotides: TGTGCCAGCCGCCCCCACGGGCAAGTGGATGGCTACACCTTC.

The count of this clone is one. This chain links TRBV28 with TRBJ2-3; D is unclear. This CDR3 spans 14 amino acids. The V end lost 7 bases, the J end lost 1 base, and 12 bases lay between the germline ends. Germline CDR1 is MDHEN and CDR2 is SYDVKM. CDR3 region: CASNPAWRTDTQYF. The CDR3 DNA reads as TGTGCCAGCAACCCCGCTTGGCGCACAGATACGCAGTATTTT.

The J gene is TRBJ2-2, the V gene TRBV2; 12 bases are shared with TRBD2. Germline V gives CDR1 SNHLY, CDR2 FYNNEI. The V and J ends lost 7 bases and 6 bases, in that order; junction bases with no gene match: 6. This CDR3 region has 15 residues. Here the CDR3 DNA reads TGTGCCAGCAAAACTAGCGGGGGGAGAGCCGGGGAGCTGTTTTTT. Encoded protein: CASKTSGGRAGELFF.

The chain couples TRBV9 to TRBJ2-7, with D perhaps matching TRBD1 (5 bases). Germline CDR1 SGDLS, CDR2 YYNGEE. V gave up 0 bases and J gave up 3 bases, with 13 bases separating them. The length of the CDR3 is 15 residues. The CDR3: CASSVGTGIVYEQYF. CDR3 bases: TGTGCCAGCAGCGTAGGTACAGGCATAGTCTACGAGCAGTACTTC.

A single count supports this clone. The chain couples TRBV19 to TRBJ2-3; the D is unclear. Trimming stripped 3 bases from V and 2 bases from J, with 12 bases between. The germline CDR1 and CDR2 sequences are LNHDA and SQIVND (reference sequence). This CDR3 has 15 amino acids. For the CDR3, the DNA is TGTGCCAGTAGTATGCGGCAGGTCTTCACAGATACGCAGTATTTT. Protein sequence: CASSMRQVFTDTQYF.

This rearrangement joins TRBV29-1 to TRBJ1-1; D uncertain. The CDR3 is 12 residues long. Trimming removed 6 bases at V and 0 bases at J, with 8 bases between. The germline V gene has CDR1 SQVTM and CDR2 ANQGSEA. CDR3 in DNA: TGCAGCGTCGCCCACTTGAACACTGAAGCTTTCTTT. Translating it yields CSVAHLNTEAFF. The variable domain in full, with the rest retrieved from reference TRBV29-1 and TRBJ1-1, is SAVISQKPSRDICQRGTSLTIQCQVDSQVTMMFWYRQQPGQSLTLIATANQGSEATYESGFVIDKFPISRPNLTFSTLTVSNMSPEDSSIYLCSVAHLNTEAFFGQGTRLTVV.

The chain carries TRBV6-2 or TRBV6-3 and TRBJ2-3; tentatively, D is TRBD1 or TRBD2 (5 bases each). The CDR3 totals 14 residues. V lost 5 bases, J lost 2 bases, and 11 bases lay in between. The V gene's germline CDR1 is MNHEY and CDR2 SVGEGT. The CDR3 DNA reads as TGTGCCAGCAGTGAGGGGACGACCACAGATACGCAGTATTTT. It yields the protein CASSEGTTTDTQYF.

The chain is built from TRBV11-3 and TRBJ2-7, with D possibly being TRBD2 (7 bases). The germline V gene encodes CDR1 SGHNT and CDR2 YENEEA. Trimming removed 5 bases from V and 3 bases from J, with 14 bases in between. The CDR3 is 14 residues long. The CDR3 bases are TGTGCCAGCAGCCCCGGCGGGGGCCTCTACGAGCAGTACTTC. This gives the protein CASSPGGGLYEQYF.

This rearrangement joins TRBV30 to TRBJ2-3, with 13 bases fitting TRBD2. J gave up 2 bases and V 2 bases, and 7 bases lay outside the gene matches. Germline CDR1 and CDR2: GTSNPN and SVGIG (reference sequence). The CDR3 sequence is 17 residues long. In DNA form, the CDR3 reads TGTGCCTGGAGTCCCTTGACTAGCGGGGGGTACACAGATACGCAGTATTTT. It codes for CAWSPLTSGGYTDTQYF. Filled out from reference TRBV30 and TRBJ2-3, the complete variable domain reads SQTIHQWPATLVQPVGSPLSLECTVEGTSNPNLYWYRQAAGRGLQLLFYSVGIGQISSEVPQNLSASRPQDRQFILSSKKLLLSDSGFYLCAWSPLTSGGYTDTQYFGPGTRLTVL.

The chain has TRBV9 and TRBJ2-1; 9 nucleotides match TRBD2. This CDR3 is built from 16 residues. Germline V gene data show CDR1 as SGDLS and CDR2 as YYNGEE. Unmatched junction bases numbered 10, after V lost 0 bases and J lost 9 bases. CDR3 in amino acids: CASSVDGSGGSSEQFF. CDR3 nucleotides: TGTGCCAGCAGCGTAGATGGCAGCGGGGGGAGTTCTGAGCAGTTCTTC.

The chain has TRBV2 and TRBJ1-6; 8 bases are a match to TRBD1. Germline assignment: CDR1 SNHLY and CDR2 FYNNEI. Trimming removed 6 bases from V and 7 bases from J; junction bases left unmatched: 8. The CDR3 totals 15 residues. CDR3 sequence: CASSLRTGPNSPLHF. The CDR3 nucleotides read TGTGCCAGCAGCCTAAGGACAGGGCCCAATTCACCCCTCCACTTT.

V and J are TRBV9 and TRBJ2-3; D is unclear. V dropped 0 bases and J dropped 4 bases, with 6 bases sitting between them. Per germline, CDR1 SGDLS and CDR2 YYNGEE. CDR3 length: 13 residues. The CDR3 reads CASSVEPADTQYF. In DNA, the CDR3 is TGTGCCAGCAGCGTAGAACCAGCAGATACGCAGTATTTT. The full variable domain, completed using reference TRBV9 and TRBJ2-3, is DSGVTQTPKHLITATGQRVTLRCSPRSGDLSVYWYQQSLDQGLQFLIQYYNGEERAKGNILERFSAQQFPDLHSELNLSSLELGDSALYFCASSVEPADTQYFGPGTRLTVL.

The DNA for the CDR3 is TGCGCCAGCAGCTTGGGTAGGTTGGACACAGATACGCAGTATTTT. Translation gives CASSLGRLDTDTQYF. This chain joins TRBV5-1 and TRBJ2-3; D uncertain. This CDR3 comprises 15 residues. V shed 0 bases and J shed 2 bases, with 10 bases lying between them. Germline V CDR1 and CDR2: SGHRS, YFSETQ.

The chain joins TRBV11-2 to TRBJ2-2, with a possible D match to TRBD2 (6 bases). CDR1 is SGHAT and CDR2 is FQNNGV in the germline V gene. V was shortened by 4 bases and J by 0 bases, with 15 bases between the two germline ends. This CDR3 has 17 residues. The CDR3 here is CASSSYLGGANTGELFF. The CDR3 region has the DNA TGTGCCAGCAGCTCCTACCTCGGCGGGGCGAACACCGGGGAGCTGTTTTTT.

The rearrangement links TRBV7-8 to TRBJ2-5; 10 nucleotides align to TRBD2. CDR1 is SGHVS, CDR2 FQNEAQ, per germline. Trimming at V came to 5 bases and at J to 3 bases, leaving 15 bases not matched to a gene. The CDR3 length is 18 residues. The CDR3 nucleotides read TGTGCCAGCAGCCCTAATTTTCGGCTAGCGGGGGAAAAAGAGACCCAGTACTTC. Protein sequence: CASSPNFRLAGEKETQYF.

CDR3 residues: CASSMSGAYSNQPQHF. The CDR3 DNA is TGTGCCAGTAGTATGTCGGGGGCGTATAGCAATCAGCCCCAGCATTTT. The chain has TRBV19 and TRBJ1-5; D may be TRBD1 (6 bases). CDR3 size: 16 residues. CDR1 and CDR2 (germline): LNHDA, SQIVND (reference sequence). Trimming cost V 3 bases and J 0 bases, with 12 bases left between them. Together with reference TRBV19 and TRBJ1-5, the CDR3 gives the full variable domain: DGGITQSPKYLFRKEGQNVTLSCEQNLNHDAMYWYRQDPGQGLRLIYYSQIVNDFQKGDIAEGYSVSREKKESFPLTVTSAQKNPTAFYLCASSMSGAYSNQPQHFGDGTRLSIL.

The genes are TRBV5-4 and TRBJ1-5, with a tentative D call TRBD1 (5 bases). CDR1 is SGHNT, CDR2 YYREEE, per germline (reference sequence). CDR3 length: 13 residues. Trimming took off 2 bases at V and 6 bases at J, with 9 bases between the two ends. This chain's CDR3 is CASSFWGSQPQHF. CDR3 sequence (DNA): TGTGCCAGCAGCTTCTGGGGGTCTCAGCCCCAGCATTTT.

V usage is TRBV5-1 and J usage is TRBJ2-3; TRBD1 might be the D (6 bases). The CDR3 is 15 amino acids. V lost 0 bases, J lost 0 bases, and 8 bases lay in between. Germline assignment: CDR1 SGHRS and CDR2 YFSETQ. The CDR3 reads CASSLGQASTDTQYF. In DNA, the CDR3 is TGCGCCAGCAGCTTGGGACAGGCGAGCACAGATACGCAGTATTTT. Using reference TRBV5-1 and TRBJ2-3 for the parts outside the CDR3, the full variable domain is KAGVTQTPRYLIKTRGQQVTLSCSPISGHRSVSWYQQTPGQGLQFLFEYFSETQRNKGNFPGRFSGRQFSNSRSEMNVSTLELGDSALYLCASSLGQASTDTQYFGPGTRLTVL.

The chain joins TRBV30 to TRBJ2-7, with TRBD1 as a possible D gene (5 bases). CDR1 is GTSNPN, CDR2 SVGIG, per germline (reference sequence). This CDR3 spans 16 amino acids. Trimming shortened V by 1 base and J by 1 base, and 17 bases separated the two germline ends. The CDR3 here is CAWSGKDRPTSYEQYF. The CDR3 nucleotides are TGTGCCTGGAGTGGTAAAGACAGACCTACTTCCTACGAGCAGTACTTC.

J is TRBJ2-3 and V is TRBV4-3; 9 bases fit TRBD2. This CDR3 region has 19 residues. After removal of 4 bases from V and 4 bases from J, the junction contained 18 bases not matched to a gene. Germline V gene lookup returns CDR1 LGHNA and CDR2 YSLEER. In nucleotides, the CDR3 is TGCGCCAGCAGCCCGAAGGAGCTCGGCGGGGGGGCCTCGGCAGATACGCAGTATTTT. This translates into CASSPKELGGGASADTQYF.